These 21 T cell receptor beta chains share one sample of origin, sequenced in a study of blood T cell repertoires in COVID-19. The data were produced by immunoSEQ multiplex PCR, yet TCRdb's version contains in-frame clones alone and is incomplete. The sample lists 230,000 or so clones; roughly 89% were seen once. The specimen was PBMCs or T cells enriched from blood (not recorded which). These receptors all come from a woman aged 40 to 49 with acute COVID-19.

This clone was counted a single time. This chain uses TRBV7-8 with TRBJ2-3, with 10 nucleotides matching TRBD1. CDR3 length equals 15 residues. Germline assignment: CDR1 SGHVS and CDR2 FQNEAQ. Unmatched junction bases numbered 6, after V lost 5 bases and J lost 4 bases. The CDR3 sequence: CASSKWTGGADTQYF. The DNA for the CDR3 is TGTGCCAGCAGCAAGTGGACAGGGGGAGCAGATACGCAGTATTTT.

This chain links TRBV6-5 with TRBJ2-3; 8 bases are shared with TRBD2. The germline V gene has CDR1 MNHEY and CDR2 SVGAGI. CDR3 length equals 16 residues. The ends lost 0 bases at V and 5 bases at J; junction bases unmatched: 7. CDR3 protein: CASSYSGGGRGDTQYF. Written as DNA, the CDR3 is TGTGCCAGCAGTTACTCAGGCGGGGGGCGAGGAGATACGCAGTATTTT.

This clone was seen a single time. The J gene is TRBJ2-2, the V gene TRBV4-1; 9 bases map to TRBD2. Trimming took 1 base from V and 6 from J; bases not matched to a gene: 6. The CDR3 consists of 16 residues. Germline values: CDR1 MGHRA, CDR2 YSYEKL. The CDR3 is CASSQGWRGGAGELFF. CDR3 sequence (DNA): TGCGCCAGCAGCCAAGGGTGGCGGGGGGGCGCCGGGGAGCTGTTTTTT.

The chain has TRBV5-5 and TRBJ2-7; 10 bases match TRBD2. The trim removed 3 bases at V and 3 bases at J, leaving 3 bases unmatched. The CDR3 runs to 14 residues. Germline CDR1 and CDR2: SGHKS and YYEKEE (reference sequence). For the CDR3, the DNA is TGTGCCAGCAGCTGGAGCGGGGGGGACTACGAGCAGTACTTC. Amino acid sequence: CASSWSGGDYEQYF.

The chain recombines TRBV27 with TRBJ1-1; unclear D gene. The CDR3 covers 13 residues. V was trimmed by 4 bases and J by 4 bases, leaving 10 bases between them. Germline CDR1 and CDR2: MNHEY and SMNVEV (reference sequence). The CDR3 DNA reads TGTGCCAGCAGTTCGGCCTGGGCCACTGAAGCTTTCTTT. Protein: CASSSAWATEAFF.

This rearrangement joins TRBV6-7 to TRBJ2-2; the match to TRBD2 covers 8 bases. TRBV6-7 is known as an ORF, though its function is uncertain. V was pared by 6 bases and J by 1 base, with 7 bases of the junction left unmatched. The CDR3 runs to 16 residues. The CDR3 reads CASSSDSGGNTGELFF. DNA of the CDR3: TGTGCCAGCAGCTCCGACAGCGGGGGGAACACCGGGGAGCTGTTTTTT.

The rearrangement links TRBV14 to TRBJ1-2; tentative D call: TRBD1 (5 bases). Germline-derived CDR1 and CDR2 are SGHDN and FVKESK. With 1 base removed from V and 4 bases from J, the gap between germline ends came to 10 bases. CDR3 length: 14 amino acids. Here the CDR3 reads CASSQAGGTYGYTF. The CDR3 DNA follows: TGTGCCAGCAGCCAAGCTGGGGGGACCTATGGCTACACCTTC.

The V call is TRBV10-3, the J call TRBJ2-2; 8 positions agree with TRBD1. This CDR3 is 16 amino acids long. Germline-derived CDR1 and CDR2 are ENHRY and SYGVKD. V shed 8 bases, J shed 4 bases, and the junction held 12 bases outside the gene matches. The CDR3 region has the DNA TGTGCCATCCGAGGGGGGCAGGGGGCCTCCACCGGGGAGCTGTTTTTT. This encodes CAIRGGQGASTGELFF.

The J gene is TRBJ2-1, the V gene TRBV27; 9 nucleotides align to TRBD2. CDR1 and CDR2 (germline): MNHEY, SMNVEV (reference sequence). V dropped 7 bases and J dropped 8; count of bases not matched to a gene: 12. The CDR3 extends over 15 amino acids. CDR3 amino acids: CASTPWAGGPDEQFF. The CDR3 nucleotides are TGTGCCAGCACCCCGTGGGCGGGGGGGCCAGATGAGCAGTTCTTC.

Only a few counts were recorded for this clone. V usage is TRBV6-1 and J usage is TRBJ1-2, with D unresolved. V was trimmed by 2 bases and J by 1 base, leaving 8 bases between them. Germline V lookup: CDR1 MNHNS, CDR2 SASEGT. The CDR3 contains 14 residues. The DNA of the CDR3 is TGTGCCAGCAGTGAACTTGGCAGTAACTATGGCTACACCTTC. Translating it yields CASSELGSNYGYTF.

This sequence joins TRBV5-4 and TRBJ1-6; 8 positions match TRBD1. Germline CDR1 is SGHNT and CDR2 is YYREEE (reference sequence). CDR3 length equals 15 residues. The J segment lost 6 bases and the V segment lost 0 bases, leaving 2 bases of the junction unmatched. CDR3 residues: CASSLVQGVNSPLHF. CDR3 sequence (DNA): TGTGCCAGCAGCTTGGTACAGGGGGTTAATTCACCCCTCCACTTT.

This clone was recorded a few times. The chain carries TRBV5-1 and TRBJ1-3; D remains ambiguous. Between the trimmed V and J ends, which lost 0 bases and 0 bases, there was a span of 7 bases. The CDR3 runs 15 residues. The germline V gene encodes CDR1 SGHRS and CDR2 YFSETQ. CDR3 in amino acids: CASSLDSPSGNTIYF. The DNA for the CDR3 is TGCGCCAGCAGCTTGGACAGTCCCTCTGGAAACACCATATATTTT.

This sequence joins TRBV5-4 and TRBJ2-5; 9 bases line up with TRBD1. Germline-derived CDR1 and CDR2 are SGHNT and YYREEE (reference sequence). The CDR3 has 16 amino acids. V lost 0 bases, J lost 3 bases, and 6 bases stayed unmatched. In nucleotides, the CDR3 is TGTGCCAGCAGCTTGGCCGGGACAGGGAGGAAAGAGACCCAGTACTTC. This gives the protein CASSLAGTGRKETQYF.

This clone was found once. The rearrangement uses TRBV27 and TRBJ1-6, with a weak D call TRBD1 (5 bases). V was shortened by 2 bases and J by 2 bases, with 10 bases between the two germline ends. The V gene's germline CDR1 is MNHEY and CDR2 SMNVEV (reference sequence). The CDR3 extends over 16 amino acids. For the CDR3, the DNA is TGTGCCAGCAGTTTAGGGGCAGGCCCCTATAATTCACCCCTCCACTTT. Protein: CASSLGAGPYNSPLHF.

This clone was observed a single time. The genes are TRBV2 and TRBJ2-2; 7 bases map to TRBD1. CDR1 SNHLY and CDR2 FYNNEI come from the germline V gene. This CDR3 has 15 amino acids. With 9 bases clipped from V and 3 bases from J, the junction kept 10 bases outside the gene matches. The CDR3 loop is CASNRDSLYTGELFF. The CDR3 DNA sequence: TGTGCCAGTAATAGGGACAGTCTCTACACCGGGGAGCTGTTTTTT.

The chain recombines TRBV29-1 with TRBJ1-1; a weak D match, TRBD1 (6 bases). Germline-derived CDR1 and CDR2 are SQVTM and ANQGSEA. Trimming shortened V by 7 bases and J by 0 bases, and 12 bases separated the two germline ends. This CDR3 contains 13 residues. This CDR3 is CSAGAGLNTEAFF. For the CDR3, the DNA is TGCAGCGCAGGGGCAGGCCTGAACACTGAAGCTTTCTTT.

This clone was observed a single time. The rearrangement joins TRBV24-1 to TRBJ2-2; D ambiguous. The CDR3 runs to 14 residues. Germline CDR1 is KGHDR and CDR2 is SFDVKD. V was clipped by 6 bases and J by 1 base, with 8 bases between them. The CDR3 sequence: CATSTSGNTGELFF. CDR3 nucleotides: TGTGCCACCAGTACGTCAGGGAACACCGGGGAGCTGTTTTTT.

This sequence joins TRBV27 and TRBJ2-2; 8 nucleotides align to TRBD1. Looked up from germline, CDR1 is MNHEY and CDR2 is SMNVEV (reference sequence). V was pared by 4 bases and J by 6 bases, with 7 bases of the junction left unmatched. This CDR3 comprises 15 residues. This CDR3 reads CASSSLGQVSGELFF. In DNA form, the CDR3 reads TGTGCCAGCAGTTCCCTGGGACAGGTCTCCGGGGAGCTGTTTTTT.

J is TRBJ1-5 and V is TRBV25-1; 10 nucleotides match TRBD1. The CDR3 loop spans 14 amino acids. Germline assignment: CDR1 MGHDK and CDR2 SYGVNS. With V trimmed by 3 bases and J by 6 bases, 2 bases remained unmatched. This CDR3 is CASSDDRGPQPQHF. The DNA of the CDR3 is TGTGCCAGCAGTGACGACAGGGGGCCTCAGCCCCAGCATTTT.

The J gene is TRBJ1-2, the V gene TRBV7-2; D gene uncertain. CDR1 and CDR2 from the germline V gene are SGHTA and FQGNSA. V lost 3 bases and J 8 bases, leaving 13 bases between the germline ends. The CDR3 consists of 13 residues. The chain's CDR3 is CASSFGGLVGYTF. The CDR3 bases are TGTGCCAGCAGCTTTGGAGGACTTGTAGGCTACACCTTC.

The chain is built from TRBV5-8 and TRBJ1-1; 7 nucleotides agree with TRBD1. From germline, CDR1 is SGHTS and CDR2 YDEGEE. CDR3 size: 14 residues. Trimming cost V 2 bases and J 3 bases; bases outside gene matches: 4. CDR3 loop: CASSFRTGDTEAFF. CDR3 DNA: TGTGCCAGCAGCTTTCGGACAGGTGACACTGAAGCTTTCTTT. Full variable domain (remainder filled in from reference TRBV5-8 and TRBJ1-1): EAGVTQSPTHLIKTRGQQATLRCSPISGHTSVYWYQQALGLGLQFLLWYDEGEERNRGNFPPRFSGRQFPNYSSELNVNALELEDSALYLCASSFRTGDTEAFFGQGTRLTVV.